One and the same sample provided the 28 T cell receptor beta chains below, sequenced in a study of cytomegalovirus exposure and HLA in healthy donors. Amplification used 60 Vbeta primers and 13 Jbeta primers. The repertoire was sequenced with immunoSEQ multiplex PCR; TCRdb's copy has only in-frame clones and lacks some. Among more than 110,000 clones listed, 80% were seen once. Sequencing used PBMCs. These receptor sequences come from a man aged 25 to 45 in good health and CMV-seronegative.

The chain couples TRBV19 to TRBJ1-5, with D unresolved. The germline V and J ends were trimmed by 0 bases and 2 bases, with 14 bases remaining between them. The CDR3 runs 17 residues. The germline V gene has CDR1 LNHDA and CDR2 SQIVND (reference sequence). The CDR3 loop reads CASSIDPGGFGNQPQHF. In DNA form, the CDR3 reads TGTGCCAGTAGTATAGATCCCGGAGGGTTCGGCAATCAGCCCCAGCATTTT.

J is TRBJ1-4 and V is TRBV27; 7 nucleotides line up with TRBD1. This CDR3 contains 15 residues. The V gene's germline CDR1 is MNHEY and CDR2 SMNVEV (reference sequence). V was clipped by 5 bases and J by 7 bases; unmatched bases: 10. This chain's CDR3 is CASSPQSAGGEKLFF. CDR3 sequence (DNA): TGTGCCAGCAGTCCTCAGTCTGCAGGGGGTGAAAAACTGTTTTTT.

In the case of this clone: Other DNA sequences within the sample encode an identical CDR3. The chain links TRBV6-5 to TRBJ1-2; 7 bases line up with TRBD1. Germline CDR1 reads MNHEY; CDR2 reads SVGAGI. The trim removed 4 bases at V and 3 bases at J, leaving 2 bases unmatched. This CDR3 has 13 residues. CDR3 nucleotides: TGTGCCAGCAGTTTTACAGGGGACTATGGCTACACCTTC. It specifies CASSFTGDYGYTF.

This clone was counted a few times. The gene calls are TRBV5-1 and TRBJ2-5, with TRBD2 identical over 8 bases. The V segment lost 4 bases and the J segment 5 bases; nucleotides outside the gene matches: 7. CDR3 length equals 14 residues. Germline CDR1 reads SGHRS; CDR2 reads YFSETQ. CDR3 residues: CASSPGERGETQYF. CDR3 in DNA: TGCGCCAGCAGCCCCGGGGAGCGGGGGGAGACCCAGTACTTC.

The rearrangement uses TRBV19 and TRBJ2-2; the match to TRBD2 covers 8 bases. The CDR3 has 14 amino acids. Germline V gene lookup returns CDR1 LNHDA and CDR2 SQIVND (reference sequence). V shed 9 bases, J shed 0 bases, and the junction held 3 bases outside the gene matches. The CDR3 spells CASSGLANTGELFF. The DNA for the CDR3 is TGTGCCAGCTCGGGACTAGCGAACACCGGGGAGCTGTTTTTT.

The chain carries TRBV7-9 and TRBJ1-2; a possible D gene is TRBD1 (6 bases). CDR1 SEHNR and CDR2 FQNEAQ come from the germline V gene (reference sequence). V lost 5 bases, J lost 0 bases, and 13 bases lay in between. The CDR3 loop spans 15 amino acids. CDR3 loop: CASSLWTAPNYGYTF. The CDR3 nucleotides are TGTGCCAGCAGCCTTTGGACAGCCCCTAACTATGGCTACACCTTC.

The chain links TRBV7-6 to TRBJ2-3; TRBD1 aligns across 8 bases. The CDR3 runs to 15 residues. V lost 3 bases to trimming and J lost 1 base; unmatched junction nucleotides: 3. Germline values: CDR1 SGHVS, CDR2 FNYEAQ. The CDR3 loop is CASSFARGRTDTQYF. The CDR3 DNA reads TGTGCCAGCAGCTTTGCCAGGGGGCGCACAGATACGCAGTATTTT.

The rearrangement joins TRBV5-1 to TRBJ2-2; D ambiguous. V gave up 4 bases and J gave up 0 bases, with 19 bases separating them. Germline lookup yields CDR1 SGHRS and CDR2 YFSETQ. The CDR3 extends over 18 amino acids. CDR3 protein: CASSVLPFARANTGELFF. CDR3 bases: TGCGCCAGCAGCGTACTCCCTTTTGCTCGCGCGAACACCGGGGAGCTGTTTTTT.

The chain has TRBV7-6 and TRBJ2-1; 7 bases are shared with TRBD1. J was trimmed by 4 bases and V by 3 bases; bases with no gene match: 18. Germline values: CDR1 SGHVS, CDR2 FNYEAQ. The CDR3 contains 19 residues. The CDR3 bases are TGTGCCAGCAGCTTTCTACAGGGGCCTCACCCGACTCATTACAATGAGCAGTTCTTC. This gives the protein CASSFLQGPHPTHYNEQFF.

The DNA of the CDR3 is TGTGCCAGTAGTATAACAGCTCTGAACACTGAAGCTTTCTTT. Translating gives CASSITALNTEAFF. J is TRBJ1-1 and V is TRBV19; D is undetermined. The ends were cut back, 2 bases at V and 0 bases at J, with 7 bases in the middle. CDR1 is LNHDA, CDR2 SQIVND, per germline (reference sequence). This CDR3 region has 14 residues. Supplemented by reference TRBV19 and TRBJ1-1, the full variable domain reads DGGITQSPKYLFRKEGQNVTLSCEQNLNHDAMYWYRQDPGQGLRLIYYSQIVNDFQKGDIAEGYSVSREKKESFPLTVTSAQKNPTAFYLCASSITALNTEAFFGQGTRLTVV.

This clone was counted once. The rearrangement joins TRBV7-9 to TRBJ1-3, with D hard to call. V shed 0 bases and J shed 2 bases, with 11 bases lying between them. CDR1 and CDR2 (germline): SEHNR, FQNEAQ (reference sequence). This CDR3 contains 16 residues. CDR3 sequence reads: CASSLAAGATGNTIYF. The CDR3 bases are TGTGCCAGCAGCTTAGCGGCGGGCGCAACTGGAAACACCATATATTTT.

This chain uses TRBV27 with TRBJ2-7; 7 nucleotides agree with TRBD1. The trim removed 6 bases at V and 3 bases at J, leaving 2 bases unmatched. The CDR3 has 12 residues. The germline V gene encodes CDR1 MNHEY and CDR2 SMNVEV (reference sequence). The CDR3 coding sequence is TGTGCCAGCAGGAGACAGGGCTACGAGCAGTACTTC. Protein: CASRRQGYEQYF.

V and J are TRBV2 and TRBJ2-7; the D gene is possibly TRBD2 (6 bases). Deletions cut 7 bases from V and 1 base from J, with 11 bases between. CDR3 length: 13 amino acids. Per germline, CDR1 SNHLY and CDR2 FYNNEI. CDR3 in DNA: TGTGCCAGCAAATGGGGGGATTCCTACGAGCAGTACTTC. It specifies CASKWGDSYEQYF.

About this clone itself: This CDR3 is also generated by other DNA sequences in the sample. The genes are TRBV2 and TRBJ1-6; no clear D. V lost 6 bases to trimming and J lost 7 bases, with 4 bases between them. The CDR3 loop spans 11 amino acids. The germline gives CDR1 SNHLY, CDR2 FYNNEI. CDR3 DNA sequence: TGTGCCAGCAGCCCAAATTCACCCCTCCACTTT. Protein: CASSPNSPLHF.

The rearrangement joins TRBV7-3 to TRBJ2-1, with D possibly matching TRBD2 (5 bases). The germline V gene encodes CDR1 SGHTA and CDR2 FQGTGA. The CDR3 extends over 16 amino acids. Trimming cost V 5 bases and J 4 bases, with 18 bases left between them. The CDR3 protein is CASSPKPDRGYNEQFF. The CDR3 DNA sequence: TGTGCCAGCAGCCCTAAGCCAGACCGCGGGTACAATGAGCAGTTCTTC.

The genes are TRBV7-2 and TRBJ1-2, with 7 positions matching TRBD1. Looked up from germline, CDR1 is SGHTA and CDR2 is FQGNSA. V gave up 5 bases and J gave up 5 bases; unmatched junction bases: 14. The CDR3 is 16 amino acids. CDR3 residues: CASSPTPVTGLYGYTF. CDR3 coding DNA: TGTGCCAGCAGCCCAACCCCGGTGACAGGGTTGTATGGCTACACCTTC.

The chain combines TRBV28 with TRBJ2-7; tentatively, D is TRBD1 (6 bases). CDR3 length equals 15 residues. CDR1 and CDR2 from the germline V gene are MDHEN and SYDVKM. The V gene lost 3 bases and the J gene lost 0 bases, with 12 bases spanning the gap. The CDR3 sequence is CASSFGDTISYEQYF. DNA for the CDR3: TGTGCCAGCAGTTTCGGGGACACCATCTCCTACGAGCAGTACTTC.

The rearrangement uses TRBV19 and TRBJ2-5; 13 bases agree with TRBD2. The CDR3 sequence is 14 residues long. The trim removed 9 bases at V and 0 bases at J, leaving 1 base unmatched. From germline, CDR1 is LNHDA and CDR2 SQIVND (reference sequence). The CDR3 loop reads CASGTSGDQETQYF. The DNA for the CDR3 is TGTGCCAGCGGGACTAGCGGGGACCAAGAGACCCAGTACTTC.

CDR3 coding DNA: TGTGCCAGCAGCCACGAGGGCCTGGGCAATCAGCCCCAGCATTTT. This translates into CASSHEGLGNQPQHF. V is TRBV28 and J is TRBJ1-5, with D unresolved. Germline assignment: CDR1 MDHEN and CDR2 SYDVKM. Trimming stripped 6 bases from V and 2 bases from J, with 14 bases between. This CDR3 spans 15 amino acids.

J is TRBJ2-5 and V is TRBV7-9; D perhaps matches TRBD1 (6 bases). The ends were cut back, 5 bases at V and 5 bases at J, with 24 bases in the middle. Germline V gene lookup returns CDR1 SEHNR and CDR2 FQNEAQ (reference sequence). The CDR3 has 17 residues. CDR3 bases: TGTGCCAGCAGCCCCCTCCTCGGGACACCGTCGGGGGAGACCCAGTACTTC. Its translation is CASSPLLGTPSGETQYF.

V and J are TRBV25-1 and TRBJ2-5; TRBD2 aligns across 11 bases. Germline V lookup: CDR1 MGHDK, CDR2 SYGVNS. The V gene end was trimmed by 3 bases and the J gene end by 4 bases; junction bases not matched to a gene: 10. The CDR3 extends over 17 amino acids. The DNA of the CDR3 is TGTGCCAGCAGTGATGGGACTAGCGGAGACGTGGGAGAGACCCAGTACTTC. Amino acid sequence: CASSDGTSGDVGETQYF.

This clone was seen just once. The J gene is TRBJ2-6, the V gene TRBV7-9; tentatively, D is TRBD2 (6 bases). V shed 1 base and J shed 4 bases, with 11 bases lying between them. Per the germline V gene, CDR1 is SEHNR and CDR2 is FQNEAQ (reference sequence). CDR3 size: 16 residues. CDR3 in DNA: TGTGCCAGCAGCTTAGTGGGAGGTATCGGGGCCAACGTCCTGACTTTC. It yields the protein CASSLVGGIGANVLTF.

V usage is TRBV27 and J usage is TRBJ1-2; D is uncertain. Germline assignment: CDR1 MNHEY and CDR2 SMNVEV (reference sequence). V was shortened by 2 bases and J by 0 bases, with 7 bases between the two germline ends. This CDR3 region has 14 residues. The CDR3 DNA is TGTGCCAGCAGTTTAAGACGGGCTAACTATGGCTACACCTTC. This gives the protein CASSLRRANYGYTF.

This sequence joins TRBV10-3 and TRBJ2-2, with TRBD2 identical over 8 bases. The CDR3 contains 16 residues. CDR1 is ENHRY, CDR2 SYGVKD, per germline. V lost 4 bases to trimming and J lost 5 bases; unmatched junction nucleotides: 9. Written as DNA, the CDR3 is TGTGCCATCAGTGCTCCCGGGACTAGGGGGACCGGGGAGCTGTTTTTT. This codes for CAISAPGTRGTGELFF.

The chain uses TRBV5-4 and TRBJ2-1; TRBD2 is a possible D gene (6 bases). Trimming took 0 bases from V and 4 from J, leaving 11 bases between them. Germline loops: CDR1 SGHNT, CDR2 YYREEE (reference sequence). This CDR3 is built from 15 residues. CDR3 sequence (DNA): TGTGCCAGCAGCTTGGGCGAGGAGGGTTACAATGAGCAGTTCTTC. Amino acids: CASSLGEEGYNEQFF.

The chain uses TRBV5-1 and TRBJ1-4; 10 positions match TRBD1. Germline loops: CDR1 SGHRS, CDR2 YFSETQ. Trimming removed 0 bases from V and 6 bases from J; junction bases left unmatched: 2. CDR3 length equals 15 residues. CDR3 coding DNA: TGCGCCAGCAGCTTGGGACAGGGGGCCGATGAAAAACTGTTTTTT. Amino acid sequence: CASSLGQGADEKLFF.

V is TRBV6-5 and J is TRBJ1-2; maybe TRBD1 (6 bases). Germline V gene sequence: CDR1 MNHEY, CDR2 SVGAGI. The CDR3 sequence is 15 residues long. With 1 base removed from V and 4 bases from J, the gap between germline ends came to 13 bases. The CDR3 is CASSYLTGMGYGYTF. The CDR3 bases are TGTGCCAGCAGTTACTTGACAGGCATGGGCTATGGCTACACCTTC.

V and J are TRBV7-9 and TRBJ1-6; D perhaps matches TRBD1 (6 bases). V lost 4 bases and J 7 bases, leaving 8 bases between the germline ends. CDR3 size: 13 residues. In germline, CDR1 is SEHNR, CDR2 FQNEAQ (reference sequence). The CDR3 here is CASSYTGNSPLHF. The CDR3 nucleotides read TGTGCCAGCAGCTATACAGGGAATTCACCCCTCCACTTT.